Listed below are T cell receptor beta chains from one sample, sequenced in a study of cytomegalovirus exposure and HLA in healthy donors. TCRdb's copy holds only in-frame clones and misses some; the assay was immunoSEQ multiplex PCR. The data hold fewer than 250,000 clones, with roughly 76% observed a single time. Sample: PBMCs. The receptors derive from a woman aged 30 to 39 in good health and CMV-seropositive. The CDR3 runs from the conserved cysteine through the conserved F or W. Fields, in order: D gene, V gene, clone size, J gene, CDR3 DNA, CDR3 protein. D genes are given only for firm matches. For some rows the clone size is stated as once, few or many, or as a class when expanded; others skip it.

d_gene: TRBD2
v_gene: TRBV7-8
abundance: -
j_gene: TRBJ2-1
CDR3nt: TGTGCCAGCATGTGGACTAGCGGGGGCTATGAGCAGTTCTTC
CDR3aa: CASMWTSGGYEQFF

d_gene: -
v_gene: TRBV5-1
abundance: -
j_gene: TRBJ1-6
CDR3nt: TGCGCCAGCAGCCCCTGGAGCTCCTATAATTCACCCCTCCACTTT
CDR3aa: CASSPWSSYNSPLHF

d_gene: -
v_gene: TRBV7-2
abundance: -
j_gene: TRBJ2-1
CDR3nt: TGTGCCAGCAGCTTACAGGTGGGCGATGAGCAGTTCTTC
CDR3aa: CASSLQVGDEQFF

d_gene: -
v_gene: TRBV10-3
abundance: -
j_gene: TRBJ2-7
CDR3nt: TGTGCCACGTGGGGCGAACTCTACGAGCAGTACTTC
CDR3aa: CATWGELYEQYF

d_gene: -
v_gene: TRBV7-2
abundance: -
j_gene: TRBJ2-1
CDR3nt: TGTGCCAGCAGCTTAGATCTGGGGGGCTACAATGAGCAGTTCTTC
CDR3aa: CASSLDLGGYNEQFF

d_gene: -
v_gene: TRBV6-5
abundance: -
j_gene: TRBJ2-7
CDR3nt: TGTGCCAGCGGGCGGGGTTCCTACGAGCAGTACTTC
CDR3aa: CASGRGSYEQYF

d_gene: TRBD1
v_gene: TRBV18
abundance: -
j_gene: TRBJ2-7
CDR3nt: TGTGCCAGCTCACCGGGGCAGGGGGTTGGTGAGCAGTACTTC
CDR3aa: CASSPGQGVGEQYF

d_gene: TRBD1
v_gene: TRBV5-6
abundance: -
j_gene: TRBJ1-1
CDR3nt: TGTGCCAGCAGCTTGTTTTTCCGACAGGGAAACACTGAAGCTTTCTTT
CDR3aa: CASSLFFRQGNTEAFF

d_gene: TRBD1
v_gene: TRBV15
abundance: -
j_gene: TRBJ2-1
CDR3nt: TGTGCCACCAGTCGTGGTGGGACAGGGGAGGGTGAGCAGTTCTTC
CDR3aa: CATSRGGTGEGEQFF

d_gene: -
v_gene: TRBV7-2
abundance: -
j_gene: TRBJ2-7
CDR3nt: TGTGCCAGCAGCTTAGCTAGCGTTACCTACGAGCAGTACTTC
CDR3aa: CASSLASVTYEQYF

d_gene: TRBD1
v_gene: TRBV6-4
abundance: few
j_gene: TRBJ1-5
CDR3nt: TGTGCCAGCAGTGACTCAGGACAGGGGTGGCGGCAGCCCCAGCATTTT
CDR3aa: CASSDSGQGWRQPQHF

d_gene: TRBD2
v_gene: TRBV4-2
abundance: few
j_gene: TRBJ2-4
CDR3nt: TGTGCCAGCAGCCAAGATTTCGGGGGGGCCTATTCAGTCAAAAACATTCAGTACTTC
CDR3aa: CASSQDFGGAYSVKNIQYF

d_gene: TRBD2
v_gene: TRBV7-9
abundance: -
j_gene: TRBJ2-1
CDR3nt: TGTGCCAGCAGCTTAGCGGGGGGGAATGAGCAGTTCTTC
CDR3aa: CASSLAGGNEQFF

d_gene: TRBD1
v_gene: TRBV5-1
abundance: -
j_gene: TRBJ1-2
CDR3nt: TGCGCCAGCAGCTTCCAGGGGGTGGGAGGCTACACCTTC
CDR3aa: CASSFQGVGGYTF

d_gene: TRBD1
v_gene: TRBV9
abundance: few
j_gene: TRBJ2-1
CDR3nt: TGTGCCAGCAGCGTAGGAATAGGGCAGGGGGACAGCTCCTACAATGAGCAGTTCTTC
CDR3aa: CASSVGIGQGDSSYNEQFF

d_gene: TRBD2
v_gene: TRBV5-1
abundance: -
j_gene: TRBJ2-3
CDR3nt: TGCGCCAGCAGCTTGGCCCGGGACTACACAGATACGCAGTATTTT
CDR3aa: CASSLARDYTDTQYF

d_gene: -
v_gene: TRBV18
abundance: -
j_gene: TRBJ2-7
CDR3nt: TGTGCCAGCTCACAATCGGTGGAGCGAGGCTTCTCTTACGAGCAGTACTTC
CDR3aa: CASSQSVERGFSYEQYF

d_gene: TRBD2
v_gene: TRBV5-1
abundance: -
j_gene: TRBJ2-1
CDR3nt: TGCGCCAGCATCCTAGCGGGGGGGAAGGGTGAGCAGTTCTTC
CDR3aa: CASILAGGKGEQFF

d_gene: -
v_gene: TRBV28
abundance: -
j_gene: TRBJ1-4
CDR3nt: TGTGCCAGCGGAATACAGGGTTTCGGTGAAAAACTGTTTTTT
CDR3aa: CASGIQGFGEKLFF

d_gene: -
v_gene: TRBV30
abundance: -
j_gene: TRBJ1-6
CDR3nt: TGTGCCTGGAAATGGGAGAGAAATAATTCACCCCTCCACTTT
CDR3aa: CAWKWERNNSPLHF

d_gene: -
v_gene: TRBV5-1
abundance: -
j_gene: TRBJ2-1
CDR3nt: TGCGCCAGCAGCTTGGAACTAGCTGGTGAGCAGTTCTTC
CDR3aa: CASSLELAGEQFF

d_gene: -
v_gene: TRBV29-1
abundance: -
j_gene: TRBJ1-2
CDR3nt: TGCAGCGTTGAAGATGGAAGCAGGTCGTATGGCTACACCTTC
CDR3aa: CSVEDGSRSYGYTF

d_gene: TRBD1
v_gene: TRBV18
abundance: -
j_gene: TRBJ2-7
CDR3nt: TGTGCCAGCTCACCACCTTCAGGGGGCTACGAGCAGTACTTC
CDR3aa: CASSPPSGGYEQYF

d_gene: -
v_gene: TRBV28
abundance: -
j_gene: TRBJ1-2
CDR3nt: TGTGCCAGCAGTTCAGGGCAGGAGGGGCGGGGTGGCTACACCTTC
CDR3aa: CASSSGQEGRGGYTF

d_gene: -
v_gene: TRBV28
abundance: -
j_gene: TRBJ2-2
CDR3nt: TGTGCCAGCACCGGGAGTATCCGGGAGCTGTTTTTT
CDR3aa: CASTGSIRELFF

d_gene: TRBD2
v_gene: TRBV7-3
abundance: -
j_gene: TRBJ2-1
CDR3nt: TGTGCCAGCAGCTTAACGTTTGGGAGGGACAATGAGCAGTTCTTC
CDR3aa: CASSLTFGRDNEQFF

d_gene: TRBD1
v_gene: TRBV10-3
abundance: -
j_gene: TRBJ1-6
CDR3nt: TGTGCCATCAGTGTTTTAGGGACAGGGACTTCACCCCTCCACTTT
CDR3aa: CAISVLGTGTSPLHF

d_gene: -
v_gene: TRBV5-1
abundance: few
j_gene: TRBJ2-6
CDR3nt: TGCGCCAGCAGCGGGGAGTCTGGGGCCAACGTCCTGACTTTC
CDR3aa: CASSGESGANVLTF

d_gene: TRBD2
v_gene: TRBV7-2
abundance: -
j_gene: TRBJ2-1
CDR3nt: TGTGCCAGCAGCTTAATGACTAGCGGGAGCAATGAGCAGTTCTTC
CDR3aa: CASSLMTSGSNEQFF

d_gene: -
v_gene: TRBV5-5
abundance: -
j_gene: TRBJ1-5
CDR3nt: TGTGCCAGCAGCTTGGCGGGGCGCGGGGGCAATCAGCCCCAGCATTTT
CDR3aa: CASSLAGRGGNQPQHF

d_gene: -
v_gene: TRBV19
abundance: -
j_gene: TRBJ1-1
CDR3nt: TGTGCCAGTAGTATATCTCTTCGGGGTACTGAAGCTTTCTTT
CDR3aa: CASSISLRGTEAFF

d_gene: TRBD1
v_gene: TRBV28
abundance: -
j_gene: TRBJ1-5
CDR3nt: TGTGCCAGCAGTCTGGGACAGGGGGTCAATCAGCCCCAGCATTTT
CDR3aa: CASSLGQGVNQPQHF

d_gene: -
v_gene: TRBV4-3
abundance: -
j_gene: TRBJ2-7
CDR3nt: TGCGCCAGCTCCTTGGCCCGGGACACTTTCTACGAGCAGTACTTC
CDR3aa: CASSLARDTFYEQYF